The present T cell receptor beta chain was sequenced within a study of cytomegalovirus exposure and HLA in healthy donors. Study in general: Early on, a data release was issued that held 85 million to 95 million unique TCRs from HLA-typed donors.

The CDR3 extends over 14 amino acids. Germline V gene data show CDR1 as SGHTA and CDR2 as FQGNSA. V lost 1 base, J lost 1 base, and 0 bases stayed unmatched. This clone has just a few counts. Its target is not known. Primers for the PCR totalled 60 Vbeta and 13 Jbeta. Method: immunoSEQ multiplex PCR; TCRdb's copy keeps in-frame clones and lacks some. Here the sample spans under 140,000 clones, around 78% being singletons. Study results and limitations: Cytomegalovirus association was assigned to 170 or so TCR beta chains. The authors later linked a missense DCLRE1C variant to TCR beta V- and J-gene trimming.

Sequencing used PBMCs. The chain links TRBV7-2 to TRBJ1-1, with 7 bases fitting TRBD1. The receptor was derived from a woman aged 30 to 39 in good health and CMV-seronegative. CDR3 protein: CASSLGDRNTEAFF. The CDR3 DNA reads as TGTGCCAGCAGCTTAGGGGACAGGAACACTGAAGCTTTCTTT.